The subject of this entry is one T cell receptor (beta chain). The data were produced by immunoSEQ multiplex PCR, yet TCRdb's version contains in-frame clones alone and is incomplete. Counted here are roughly 130,000 clones, 75% to 95% occurring once; the ten biggest clones make up roughly 8.6%. These data originate in a study of control samples from healthy donors and cancer patients. The V end lost 3 bases, the J end lost 3 bases, and 4 bases lay between the germline ends. This CDR3 region has 12 residues. Sample: blood. The clonotype comes from a man younger than 35 in good health. This sequence joins TRBV12-3 or TRBV12-4 and TRBJ2-3; D not resolved. The CDR3, as DNA: TGTGCCAGCAGTTTGCGAACAGATACGCAGTATTTT. Translation: CASSLRTDTQYF.